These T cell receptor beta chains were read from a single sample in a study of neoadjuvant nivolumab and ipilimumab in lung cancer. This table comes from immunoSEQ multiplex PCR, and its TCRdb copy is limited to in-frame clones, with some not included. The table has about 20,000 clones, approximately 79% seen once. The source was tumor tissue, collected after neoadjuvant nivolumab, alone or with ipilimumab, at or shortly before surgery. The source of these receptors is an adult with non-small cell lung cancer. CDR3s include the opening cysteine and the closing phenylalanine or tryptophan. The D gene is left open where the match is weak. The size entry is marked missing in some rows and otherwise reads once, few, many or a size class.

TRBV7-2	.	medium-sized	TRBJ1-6	TGTGCCAGCAGCTTAACGGGGGCAGGGTCACCCCTCCACTTT	CASSLTGAGSPLHF
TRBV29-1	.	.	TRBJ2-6	TGCAGCGTTGGGACTTGGGATTCAGCAGGGGCCAACGTCCTGACTTTC	CSVGTWDSAGANVLTF
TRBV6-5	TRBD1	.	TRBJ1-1	TGTGCCAGCAGTCCAGGGGGCGCCGACACTGAAGCTTTCTTT	CASSPGGADTEAFF
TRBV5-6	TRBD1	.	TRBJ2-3	TGTGCCAGCAGCGCCACAGGGGGCGCCGAAGATACGCAGTATTTT	CASSATGGAEDTQYF
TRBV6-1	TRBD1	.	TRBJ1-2	TGTGCCAGCAGTGAATCGGGACAGTACTATGGCTACACCTTC	CASSESGQYYGYTF
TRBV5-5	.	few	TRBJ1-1	TGTGCCAGCAGCCTGGACTTGAACACTGAAGCTTTCTTT	CASSLDLNTEAFF
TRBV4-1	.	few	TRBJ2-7	TGCGCCAGCAGCCAGGGGCTGCTGTACGAGCAGTACTTC	CASSQGLLYEQYF
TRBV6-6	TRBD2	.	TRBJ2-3	TGTGCCAGCGTCTCAAGGCTAGCGGGGGGGACAGATACGCAGTATTTT	CASVSRLAGGTDTQYF
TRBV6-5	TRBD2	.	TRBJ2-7	TGTGCCACCCGAGCGGGGGCCTACGAGCAGTACTTC	CATRAGAYEQYF
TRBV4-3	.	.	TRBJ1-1	TGCGCCAGCAGGAGGGGGGGACTGGATACTGAAGCTTTCTTT	CASRRGGLDTEAFF
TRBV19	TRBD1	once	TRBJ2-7	TGTGCCAGTAGTTCCGGACAGGGCTACGAGCAGTACTTC	CASSSGQGYEQYF
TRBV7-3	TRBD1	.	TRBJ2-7	TGTGCCAGCAGCTTAAATCCAGGGGGCGAGGGTGCGTACTTC	CASSLNPGGEGAYF
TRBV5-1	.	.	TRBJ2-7	TGCGCCAGCAGCTTGGGGCCCGGTGTGTACGAGCAGTACTTC	CASSLGPGVYEQYF
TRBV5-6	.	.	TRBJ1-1	TGTGCCAGCAGCTTGGGGGGGAACACTGAAGCTTTCTTT	CASSLGGNTEAFF
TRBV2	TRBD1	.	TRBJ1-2	TGTGCCAGCAGTGAAGGACAGGGTAACTATGGCTACACCTTC	CASSEGQGNYGYTF
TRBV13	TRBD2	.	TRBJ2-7	TGTGCCAGCAGCTCGACGACTAGCGGTCCGTTGAGCTCCTACGAGCAGTACTTC	CASSSTTSGPLSSYEQYF
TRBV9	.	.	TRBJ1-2	TGTGCCAGCAGCGTAGAACGGGGGAGCTATGGCTACACCTTC	CASSVERGSYGYTF
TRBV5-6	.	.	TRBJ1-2	TGTGCCAGCAGCTTGGAGCAGGCAGACTCCTATGGCTACACCTTC	CASSLEQADSYGYTF
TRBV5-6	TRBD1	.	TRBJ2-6	TGTGCCAGCAGCTTCTATGACAGGGTTTCTGGGGCCAACGTCCTGACTTTC	CASSFYDRVSGANVLTF
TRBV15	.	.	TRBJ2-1	TGTGCCACCAGCAGAGAACCCTCCGGGACGGTGAACAATGAGCAGTTCTTC	CATSREPSGTVNNEQFF
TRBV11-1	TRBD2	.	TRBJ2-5	TGTGCCAGCAGCTCAGCGGGACTCCAAGAGACCCAGTACTTC	CASSSAGLQETQYF
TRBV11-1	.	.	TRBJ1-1	TGTGCCAGCAGAGGGTCGGGCACTGAAGCTTTCTTT	CASRGSGTEAFF
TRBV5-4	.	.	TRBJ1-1	TGTGCCAGCTTCGCACCCGTTAACACTGAAGCTTTCTTT	CASFAPVNTEAFF
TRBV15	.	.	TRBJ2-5	TGTGCCACCAGCAGATCCGGAACACCGTTCCCGGGAGAGACCCAGTACTTC	CATSRSGTPFPGETQYF
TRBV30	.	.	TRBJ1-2	TGTGCCTGGAGTGTGTTCCCTACTAACTATGGCTACACCTTC	CAWSVFPTNYGYTF
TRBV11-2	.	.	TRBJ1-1	TGTGCCAGCAGCTTAGAAAGTGTCGGTGAAGCTTTCTTT	CASSLESVGEAFF
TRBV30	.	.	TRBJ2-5	TGTGCCTGGAGTGTAATGTCAGGGTCGGGGGAGACCCAGTACTTC	CAWSVMSGSGETQYF
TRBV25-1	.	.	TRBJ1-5	TGTGCCAGCAGTGAAGGGGGGGGAAGGAATCAGCCCCAGCATTTT	CASSEGGGRNQPQHF
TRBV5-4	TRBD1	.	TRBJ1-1	TGTGCCAGCAGCTTGGAGGGGACAGGGGGTGTAGCTTTCTTT	CASSLEGTGGVAFF
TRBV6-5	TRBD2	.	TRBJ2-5	TGTGCCAGCAGTTACTCGCGCGCTAGCGGGGGCGGGACCCAGTACTTC	CASSYSRASGGGTQYF
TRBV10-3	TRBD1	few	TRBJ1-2	TGTGCCATCAGTGACTCTCCCGGGACAGGGGCCTATGGCTACACCTTC	CAISDSPGTGAYGYTF
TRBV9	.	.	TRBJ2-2	TGTGCCAGCAAGGGGACTTCTAATACCGGGGAGCTGTTTTTT	CASKGTSNTGELFF
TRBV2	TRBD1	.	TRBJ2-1	TGTGCCAGCAGTTCCGGGACAGGGATGCGCAATGAGCAGTTCTTC	CASSSGTGMRNEQFF
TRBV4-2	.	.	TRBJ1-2	TGTGCCAGCAGCCAAGACCCGGGGTCGGATGGCTACACCTTC	CASSQDPGSDGYTF
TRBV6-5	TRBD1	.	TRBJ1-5	TGTGCCAGCAGTTCACCGGACAGGGGGATTAATCAGCCCCAGCATTTT	CASSSPDRGINQPQHF
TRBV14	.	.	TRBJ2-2	TGTGCCAGCAGCCCTAGGCGCACCGGGGAGCTGTTTTTT	CASSPRRTGELFF
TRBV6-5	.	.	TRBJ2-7	TGTGCCAGCAGTTACTTGTACAGGGTCCACGAGCAGTACTTC	CASSYLYRVHEQYF
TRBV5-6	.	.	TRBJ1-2	TGTGCCAGCAGCTTAGTAGGGGATCCCACCTATGGCTACACCTTC	CASSLVGDPTYGYTF
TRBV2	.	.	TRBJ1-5	TGTGCCAGCAGTGAAAGGCTAACCCAGCCCCAGCATTTT	CASSERLTQPQHF
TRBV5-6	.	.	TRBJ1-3	TGTGCCAGCAGCTTGGATGGGGGGCTAGGTGGAAACACCATATATTTT	CASSLDGGLGGNTIYF
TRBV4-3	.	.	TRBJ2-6	TGCGCCAGCAGCCAAGATGTGGGGCAACCTGGGGCCAACGTCCTGACTTTC	CASSQDVGQPGANVLTF
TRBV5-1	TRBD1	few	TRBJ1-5	TGCGCCAGCAGCTTGGCGACAGGGGCCGGTCAGCCCCAGCATTTT	CASSLATGAGQPQHF
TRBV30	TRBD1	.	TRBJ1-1	TGTGCCTCCTCACAGGGGTGGACTGAAGCTTTCTTT	CASSQGWTEAFF
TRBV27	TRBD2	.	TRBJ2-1	TGTGCCAGCAGTTTATCGGATAGCGGGGTACACCGCTCCTACAATGAGCAGTTCTTC	CASSLSDSGVHRSYNEQFF
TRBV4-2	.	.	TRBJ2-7	TGTGCCAGCAGCCAAGACCAGTTTACCTCCTACGAGCAGTACTTC	CASSQDQFTSYEQYF
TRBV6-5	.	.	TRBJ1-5	TGTGCCAGCAGTTACTCCGTCCTTAGCAATCAGCCCCAGCATTTT	CASSYSVLSNQPQHF
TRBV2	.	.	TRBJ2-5	TGTGCCAGCAGTGAAGCGGGTCAAGAGACCCAGTACTTC	CASSEAGQETQYF
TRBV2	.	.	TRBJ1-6	TGTGCCAGCAGTGCAGAGCAGTGGGGAAATTCACCCCTCCACTTT	CASSAEQWGNSPLHF
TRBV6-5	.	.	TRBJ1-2	TGTGCCAGCAGAGAGGGCACAGGCGTTAACTATGGCTACACCTTC	CASREGTGVNYGYTF
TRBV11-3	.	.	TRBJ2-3	TGTGCCAGCAGCTTAGGTGCGCAGGGTAGCACAGATACGCAGTATTTT	CASSLGAQGSTDTQYF
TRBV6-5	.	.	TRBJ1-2	TGTGCCAGCAGTTACCCAGGGGGCTACACCTTC	CASSYPGGYTF
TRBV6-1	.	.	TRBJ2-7	TGTGCCAGCAGTTCCTCTTCCCTGGCGCAGTACTTC	CASSSSSLAQYF